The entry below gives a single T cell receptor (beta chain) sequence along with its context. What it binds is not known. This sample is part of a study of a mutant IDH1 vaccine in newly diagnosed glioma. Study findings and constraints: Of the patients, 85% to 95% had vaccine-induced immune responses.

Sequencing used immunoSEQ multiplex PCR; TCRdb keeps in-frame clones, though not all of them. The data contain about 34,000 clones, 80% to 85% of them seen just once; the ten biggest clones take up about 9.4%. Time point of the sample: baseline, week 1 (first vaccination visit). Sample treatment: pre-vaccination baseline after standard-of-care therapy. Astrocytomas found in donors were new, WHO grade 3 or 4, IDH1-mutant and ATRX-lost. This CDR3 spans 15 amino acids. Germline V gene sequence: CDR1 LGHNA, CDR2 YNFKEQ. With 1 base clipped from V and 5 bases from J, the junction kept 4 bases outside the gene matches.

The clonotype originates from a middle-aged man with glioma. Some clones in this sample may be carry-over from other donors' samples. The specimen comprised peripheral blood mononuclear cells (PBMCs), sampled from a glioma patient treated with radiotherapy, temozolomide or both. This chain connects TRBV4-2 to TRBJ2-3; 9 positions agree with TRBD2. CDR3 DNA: TGTGCCAGCAGCCAAGGTGCAGCGGGAGGAGATACGCAGTATTTT. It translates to CASSQGAAGGDTQYF.